The 6 T cell receptor beta chains listed next were all sequenced from one sample in a study of T cell responses to AZD1222 COVID-19 vaccine. Some clones are missing from TCRdb's copy, which holds only in-frame ones; the method was immunoSEQ multiplex PCR. The sample holds about 170,000 clones, roughly nine tenths seen once. The material sequenced was peripheral blood, taken on day 0 of AZD1222 vaccination. These receptors were collected from an adult in good health.

The chain is built from TRBV6-1 and TRBJ2-7; TRBD2 aligns across 8 bases. With V trimmed by 2 bases and J by 3 bases, 12 bases remained unmatched. Germline CDR1 reads MNHNS; CDR2 reads SASEGT. The CDR3 spans 17 residues. The CDR3 sequence is CASSESASGGQVYEQYF. The CDR3 DNA reads as TGTGCCAGCAGTGAAAGCGCTTCGGGGGGGCAGGTCTACGAGCAGTACTTC.

This chain connects TRBV5-1 to TRBJ2-7; weak D call: TRBD1 (5 bases). CDR1 is SGHRS and CDR2 is YFSETQ in the germline V gene. Trimming cost V 0 bases and J 2 bases, with 12 bases left between them. CDR3 length equals 15 residues. This CDR3 is CASSLVQGAAYEQYF. The CDR3 DNA reads TGCGCCAGCAGCTTGGTGCAGGGCGCTGCCTACGAGCAGTACTTC.

This chain joins TRBV9 and TRBJ2-1, with TRBD2 identical over 13 bases. The V gene's germline CDR1 is SGDLS and CDR2 YYNGEE. CDR3 length equals 15 residues. V gave up 3 bases and J gave up 12 bases; unmatched junction bases: 9. The CDR3 DNA is TGTGCCAGCAGCGAGCGGACTAGCGGGAGCACGGTGCAGTTCTTC. Protein sequence: CASSERTSGSTVQFF.

The CDR3: CASRGTGNQPQHF. DNA for the CDR3: TGCGCCAGTCGAGGGACAGGCAATCAGCCCCAGCATTTT. The chain joins TRBV10-2 to TRBJ1-5, with TRBD1 matching over 7 bases. The V segment lost 9 bases and the J segment 2 bases; nucleotides outside the gene matches: 4. CDR1 WSHSY and CDR2 SAAADI come from the germline V gene. There are 13 residues in the CDR3.

The rearrangement uses TRBV3-1 (or the pseudogene TRBV3-2) and TRBJ2-7, with 9 nucleotides matching TRBD2. The CDR3 has 17 amino acids. From germline, CDR1 is LGHDT and CDR2 YNNKEL (reference sequence). V dropped 0 bases and J dropped 2; count of bases not matched to a gene: 8. In DNA form, the CDR3 reads TGTGCCAGCAGCCAAGATGTCGCGGGAGGGCCCCCCTACGAGCAGTACTTC. Protein: CASSQDVAGGPPYEQYF.

In this sample, this clone turned up once. Different DNA sequences within this sample yield the same CDR3. The gene calls are TRBV12-3 or TRBV12-4 and TRBJ2-7, with TRBD1 as a possible D gene (5 bases). V was shortened by 6 bases and J by 4 bases, with 7 bases between the two germline ends. The CDR3 contains 11 residues. The CDR3 loop is CASSPGYEQYF. CDR3 nucleotide sequence: TGTGCCAGCAGCCCAGGGTACGAGCAGTACTTC.